One TCR beta chain is described in this entry. Its antigen remains unknown. V was cut by 4 bases and J by 0 bases, with 9 bases left in between. The germline CDR1 and CDR2 sequences are SNHLY and FYNNEI. The CDR3 is 14 residues long. This entry comes from a study of CD8 T cells in Susac syndrome. General observations from the study: Clonal expansion was absent from the CD4+ T cell repertoires in Susac syndrome.

Sequencing of TCR beta drew on CD8+ and CD4+ T cells from blood. Under recently defined diagnostic criteria, the patients with Susac syndrome qualified as having definite or probable disease. TEMRA cells were FACS-enriched and CD8+ and CD4+ T cells negatively isolated. RNA in amounts of about 0.45 to 1 ug was reverse transcribed with random hexamers. TCRdb processed the immunoSEQ multiplex PCR reads anew with MiXCR; each CDR3 protein has one entry. The repertoire includes fewer than 200,000 distinct CDR3 sequences, around 94% of them detected once, and roughly 0.12% sits in the top ten. The receptor was isolated from a human donor with Susac syndrome. This sequence joins TRBV2 and TRBJ1-1, with D hard to call. What was sequenced was CD4+ T cells from PBMCs. The CDR3 nucleotides are TGTGCCAGCAGTGTAAATCCTCTGAACACTGAAGCTTTCTTT. Translation: CASSVNPLNTEAFF.